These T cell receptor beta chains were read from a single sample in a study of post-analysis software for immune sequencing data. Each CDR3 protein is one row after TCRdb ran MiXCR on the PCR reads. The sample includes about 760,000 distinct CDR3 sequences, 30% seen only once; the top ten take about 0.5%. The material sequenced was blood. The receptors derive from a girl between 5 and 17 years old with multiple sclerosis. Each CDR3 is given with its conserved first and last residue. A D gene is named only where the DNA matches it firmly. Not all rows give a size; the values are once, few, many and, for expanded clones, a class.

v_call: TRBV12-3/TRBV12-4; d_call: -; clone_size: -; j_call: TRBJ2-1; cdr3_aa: CASSLTGYEQFF; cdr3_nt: TGTGCCAGCAGTTTAACCGGGTATGAGCAGTTCTTC
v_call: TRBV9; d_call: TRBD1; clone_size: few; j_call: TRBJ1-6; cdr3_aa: CASSTPTGGVYSPLHF; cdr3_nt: TGTGCCAGCAGCACTCCCACAGGGGGCGTTTATTCACCCCTCCACTTT
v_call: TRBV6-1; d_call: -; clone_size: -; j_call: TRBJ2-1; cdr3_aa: CASKQGYYNEQFF; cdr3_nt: TGTGCCAGCAAGCAGGGGTACTACAATGAGCAGTTCTTC
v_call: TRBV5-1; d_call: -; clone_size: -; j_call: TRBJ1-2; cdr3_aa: CASSDASSFYGYTF; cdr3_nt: TGCGCCAGCAGCGACGCCAGCAGCTTTTATGGCTACACCTTC
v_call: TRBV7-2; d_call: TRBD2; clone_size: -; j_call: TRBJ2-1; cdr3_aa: CASSPPGGEQFF; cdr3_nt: TGTGCCAGCAGCCCACCGGGGGGGGAGCAGTTCTTC
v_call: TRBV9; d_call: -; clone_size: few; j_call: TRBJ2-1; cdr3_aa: CASSVDRGGGEQFF; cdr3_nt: TGTGCCAGCAGCGTAGACAGGGGAGGGGGTGAGCAGTTCTTC
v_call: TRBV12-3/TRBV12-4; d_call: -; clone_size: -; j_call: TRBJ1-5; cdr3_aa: CASSFAENNQPQHF; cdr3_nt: TGTGCCAGCAGTTTTGCCGAAAACAACCAGCCCCAGCATTTT
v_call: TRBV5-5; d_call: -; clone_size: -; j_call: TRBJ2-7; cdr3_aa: CASRARGGSYEQYF; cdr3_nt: TGTGCCAGCAGGGCGAGGGGGGGCTCCTACGAGCAGTACTTC
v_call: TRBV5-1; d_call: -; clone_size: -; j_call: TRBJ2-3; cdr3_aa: CASSYPSGLALDTQYF; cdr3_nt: TGCGCCAGCAGCTACCCATCTGGGCTAGCCCTCGATACGCAGTATTTT
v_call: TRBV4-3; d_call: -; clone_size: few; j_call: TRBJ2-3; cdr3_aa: CASSQGSLGTDTQYF; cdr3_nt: TGCGCCAGCAGCCAAGGCTCCCTCGGCACAGATACGCAGTATTTT
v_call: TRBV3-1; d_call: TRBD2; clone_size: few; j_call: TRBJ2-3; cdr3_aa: CASSRAGGQADTQYF; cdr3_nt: TGTGCCAGCAGCCGGGCGGGGGGGCAGGCAGATACGCAGTATTTT
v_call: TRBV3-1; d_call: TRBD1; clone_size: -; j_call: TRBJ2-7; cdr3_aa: CASSQEGQHLRDEQYF; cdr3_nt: TGTGCCAGCAGCCAAGAGGGACAGCACCTTCGGGACGAGCAGTACTTC
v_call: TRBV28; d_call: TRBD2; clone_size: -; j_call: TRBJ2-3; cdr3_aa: CASRLHGAGLRTDTQYF; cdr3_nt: TGTGCCAGCAGACTACATGGGGCGGGACTACGCACAGATACGCAGTATTTT
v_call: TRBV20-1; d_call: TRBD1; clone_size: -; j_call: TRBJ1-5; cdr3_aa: CSARNRDRVGREPQHF; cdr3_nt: TGCAGTGCTAGAAACCGGGACAGGGTTGGGAGGGAGCCCCAGCATTTT
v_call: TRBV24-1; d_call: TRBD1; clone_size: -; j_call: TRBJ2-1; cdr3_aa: CATSDARTGGAGNEQFF; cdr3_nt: TGTGCCACCAGTGATGCCAGAACAGGGGGCGCGGGTAATGAGCAGTTCTTC
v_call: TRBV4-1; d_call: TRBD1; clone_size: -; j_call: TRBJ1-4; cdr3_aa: CASSSRDSEKLFF; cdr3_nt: TGCGCCAGCAGCTCCCGGGACAGCGAAAAACTGTTTTTT
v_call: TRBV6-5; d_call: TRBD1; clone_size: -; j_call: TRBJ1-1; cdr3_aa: CASSRGAEAFF; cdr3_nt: TGTGCCAGCAGCAGGGGGGCTGAAGCTTTCTTT
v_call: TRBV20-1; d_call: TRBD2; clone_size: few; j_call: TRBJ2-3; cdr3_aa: CSAPKGLATPGTQYF; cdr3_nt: TGCAGTGCCCCCAAGGGACTAGCGACCCCGGGTACGCAGTATTTT
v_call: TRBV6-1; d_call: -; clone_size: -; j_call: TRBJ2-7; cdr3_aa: CASRGLRDLGGEQYF; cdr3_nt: TGTGCCAGCAGGGGATTACGGGACTTGGGAGGCGAGCAGTACTTC
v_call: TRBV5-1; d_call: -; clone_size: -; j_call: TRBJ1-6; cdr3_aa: CASSSPDLTGTNSPLHF; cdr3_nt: TGCGCCAGCAGCTCCCCTGACCTTACAGGGACCAATTCACCCCTCCACTTT
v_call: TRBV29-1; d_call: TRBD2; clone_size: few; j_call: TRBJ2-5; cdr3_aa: CSVDGTSIREETQYF; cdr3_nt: TGCAGCGTGGATGGGACTAGTATTCGGGAAGAGACCCAGTACTTC
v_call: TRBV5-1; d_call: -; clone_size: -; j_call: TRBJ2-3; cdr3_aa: CASNLGAGDFMGTDTQYF; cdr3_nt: TGCGCCAGCAACCTCGGGGCAGGAGACTTCATGGGCACAGATACGCAGTATTTT
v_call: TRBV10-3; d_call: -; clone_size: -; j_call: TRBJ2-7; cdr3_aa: CAISAGTLSNEQYF; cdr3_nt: TGTGCCATCAGTGCGGGCACACTTTCTAACGAGCAGTACTTC
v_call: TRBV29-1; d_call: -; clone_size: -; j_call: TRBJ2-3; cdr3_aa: CSIEKRGTDTQYF; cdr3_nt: TGCAGCATTGAAAAGCGAGGCACAGATACGCAGTATTTT
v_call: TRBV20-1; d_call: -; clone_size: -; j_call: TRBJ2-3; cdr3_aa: CSAEGPDQLRGLTQYF; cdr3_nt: TGCAGTGCTGAGGGGCCCGACCAGTTGCGGGGATTGACGCAGTATTTT
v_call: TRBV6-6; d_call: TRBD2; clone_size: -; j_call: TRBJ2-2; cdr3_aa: CASYRGSAGSNTGELFF; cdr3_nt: TGTGCCAGTTACCGGGGCTCAGCGGGATCGAACACCGGGGAGCTGTTTTTT
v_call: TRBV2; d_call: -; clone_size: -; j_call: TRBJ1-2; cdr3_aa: CASNSRTPDGYTF; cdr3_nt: TGTGCCAGCAATTCGAGGACGCCAGATGGCTACACCTTC
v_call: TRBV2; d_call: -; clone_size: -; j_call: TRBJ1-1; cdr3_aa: CASRPSDSFATEAFF; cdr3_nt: TGTGCCAGCAGGCCCTCGGACAGTTTCGCCACTGAAGCTTTCTTT
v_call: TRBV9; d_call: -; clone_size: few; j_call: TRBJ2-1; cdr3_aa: CASSSRQQSYNEQFF; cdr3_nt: TGTGCCAGCAGCTCCCGACAGCAGTCCTACAATGAGCAGTTCTTC
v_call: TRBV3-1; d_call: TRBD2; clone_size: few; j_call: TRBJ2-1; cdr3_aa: CASSPLSGGPHEQFF; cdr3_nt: TGTGCCAGCAGCCCCCTGTCGGGGGGGCCCCATGAGCAGTTCTTC
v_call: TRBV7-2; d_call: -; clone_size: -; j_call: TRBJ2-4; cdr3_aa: CASSLDRGVAPKNIQYF; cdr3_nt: TGTGCCAGCAGCTTAGACCGTGGTGTCGCCCCCAAAAACATTCAGTACTTC
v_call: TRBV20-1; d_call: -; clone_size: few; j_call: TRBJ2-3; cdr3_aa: CSAAPNTQYF; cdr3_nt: TGCAGTGCCGCACCCAATACGCAGTATTTT
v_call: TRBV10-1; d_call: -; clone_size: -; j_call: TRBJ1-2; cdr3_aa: CASSRNIASDYTF; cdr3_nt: TGCGCCAGCAGTCGTAACATCGCCTCGGACTACACCTTC
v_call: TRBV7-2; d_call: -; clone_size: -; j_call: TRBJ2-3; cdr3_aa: CASSSTPGRFTDTQYF; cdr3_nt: TGTGCCAGCAGCTCCACCCCGGGGCGCTTCACAGATACGCAGTATTTT
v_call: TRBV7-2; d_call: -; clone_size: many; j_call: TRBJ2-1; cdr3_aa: CASSLRHRSEQFF; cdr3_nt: TGTGCCAGCAGCTTAAGGCACCGCAGTGAGCAGTTCTTC
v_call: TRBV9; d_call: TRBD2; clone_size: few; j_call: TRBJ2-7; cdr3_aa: CASSAQTSGYEQYF; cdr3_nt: TGTGCCAGCAGCGCACAGACTAGCGGCTACGAGCAGTACTTC
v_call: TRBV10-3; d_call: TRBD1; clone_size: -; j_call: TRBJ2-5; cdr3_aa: CAIRPEGASETQYF; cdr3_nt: TGTGCCATCAGGCCCGAGGGGGCCTCAGAGACCCAGTACTTC
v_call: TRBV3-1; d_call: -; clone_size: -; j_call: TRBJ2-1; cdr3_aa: CASSQDQVRDEQFF; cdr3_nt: TGTGCCAGCAGCCAAGATCAAGTGAGGGATGAGCAGTTCTTC
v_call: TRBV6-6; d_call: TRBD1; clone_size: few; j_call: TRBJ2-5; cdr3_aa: CASSYGTGGEETQYF; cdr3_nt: TGTGCCAGCAGTTACGGGACAGGGGGAGAAGAGACCCAGTACTTC
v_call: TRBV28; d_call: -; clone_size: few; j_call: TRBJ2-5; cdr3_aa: CASSPPVRETQYF; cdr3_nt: TGTGCCAGCAGTCCACCAGTCCGGGAGACCCAGTACTTC
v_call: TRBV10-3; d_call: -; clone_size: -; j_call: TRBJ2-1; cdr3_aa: CAISDKGYEQFF; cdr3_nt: TGTGCCATCAGTGATAAGGGCTATGAGCAGTTCTTC
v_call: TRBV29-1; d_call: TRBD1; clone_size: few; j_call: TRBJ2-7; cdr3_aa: CSVGTGHHEQYF; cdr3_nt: TGCAGCGTGGGGACAGGGCACCACGAGCAGTACTTC
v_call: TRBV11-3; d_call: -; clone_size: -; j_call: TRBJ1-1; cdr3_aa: CASSLLSEGTEAFF; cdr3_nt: TGTGCCAGCAGCTTATTATCCGAGGGCACTGAAGCTTTCTTT
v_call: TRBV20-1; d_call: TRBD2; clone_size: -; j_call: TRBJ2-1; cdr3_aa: CSAHRTAGGRNEQFF; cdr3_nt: TGCAGTGCCCACCGTACAGCGGGAGGGAGGAATGAGCAGTTCTTC
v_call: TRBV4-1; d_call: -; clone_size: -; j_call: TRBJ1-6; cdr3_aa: CASSRTGFGSPLHF; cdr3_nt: TGCGCCAGCAGCCGCACAGGGTTCGGGTCACCCCTCCACTTT
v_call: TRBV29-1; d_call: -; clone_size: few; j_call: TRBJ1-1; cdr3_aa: CSVDGYTEAFF; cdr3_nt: TGCAGCGTTGACGGTTACACTGAAGCTTTCTTT
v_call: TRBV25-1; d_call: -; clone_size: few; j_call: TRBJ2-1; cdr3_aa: CASSGSNEQFF; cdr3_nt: TGTGCCAGCAGTGGAAGCAATGAGCAGTTCTTC
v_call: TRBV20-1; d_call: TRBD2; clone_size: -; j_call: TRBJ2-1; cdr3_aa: CSASTSGMNTYNEQFF; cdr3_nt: TGCAGTGCTTCTACTAGCGGGATGAACACCTACAATGAGCAGTTCTTC
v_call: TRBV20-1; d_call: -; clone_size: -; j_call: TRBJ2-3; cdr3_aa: CSARGVFLGSTDAEYF; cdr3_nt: TGCAGTGCTAGAGGGGTTTTTTTGGGCAGCACAGATGCGGAGTATTTT
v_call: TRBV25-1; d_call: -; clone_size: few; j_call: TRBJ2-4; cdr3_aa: CASSESPSRNIQYF; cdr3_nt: TGTGCCAGCAGTGAATCCCCGAGTAGAAACATTCAGTACTTC
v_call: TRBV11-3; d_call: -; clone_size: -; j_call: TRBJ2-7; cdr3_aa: CASSHPPRSSYEQYF; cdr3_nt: TGTGCCAGCAGCCATCCACCGAGGAGCTCCTACGAGCAGTACTTC
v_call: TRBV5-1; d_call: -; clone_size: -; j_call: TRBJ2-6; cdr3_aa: CASSFFPEGAGANVLTF; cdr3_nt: TGCGCCAGCAGCTTTTTCCCGGAGGGGGCTGGGGCCAACGTCCTGACTTTC